This TCR beta chain was identified in a study of shared clonotypes between healthy human individuals. J lost 12 bases, V lost 4 bases, and 9 bases had no gene match. The CDR3 spans 12 residues. The germline gives CDR1 SGHKS, CDR2 YYEKEE (reference sequence). Details on this clone: Antigen unknown.

General study findings and limits: It was anticipated that sequencing depth would influence how many clonotypes donors shared. Memory subsets had estimated richness that was generally smaller than that of naive subsets.

A deep-level run was used for the assay. In the authors' methods: Junction-only sequences without quality scores came from ImmunoSEQ, so filtering differed. Measured with immunoSEQ multiplex PCR; TCRdb has only the in-frame clones, and not every one. V, J and clone size derive from that table, while D and trimming were established from the DNA sequence. The data show roughly 2.2 million clones, approximately 93% seen once. The sequencing sample was made of naive CD4+ T cells from PBMCs. Indicated subset: CD45RA+ positively selected. The TCR comes from a man between 18 and 29 years old in good health. Some clones in this sample may be carry-over from other donors' samples. The chain joins TRBV5-5 to TRBJ2-7; 8 nucleotides line up with TRBD1. The CDR3 sequence: CASSHGQGIGYF. The CDR3 region has the DNA TGTGCCAGCAGCCACGGACAGGGCATAGGGTACTTC.